The rows below give T cell receptor beta chains drawn from one sample of a study of radiotherapy plus CTLA-4 blockade in lung cancer. Using immunoSEQ multiplex PCR, the repertoire was profiled, and TCRdb retains in-frame clones only, with some absent. The table records roughly 100,000 clones, 80% to 85% of them present only once. The sequenced sample was peripheral blood, obtained from a patient treated with radiotherapy plus ipilimumab. The origin of the receptors is a human donor with non-small cell lung cancer that progressed on radiotherapy plus ipilimumab. CDR3s include the opening cysteine and the closing phenylalanine or tryptophan. Fields, in order: J gene, D gene, clone size, CDR3 length, V gene, CDR3 protein, CDR3 DNA. The D gene is left open where the match is weak. Clone size is stated in some rows and not others, as once, few, many or a class when expanded.

TRBJ2-3	TRBD2	.	14	TRBV7-3	CASSQGLAGDTQYF	TGTGCCAGCAGCCAGGGACTAGCGGGAGACACGCAGTATTTT
TRBJ2-2	TRBD1	few	15	TRBV11-2	CASRSGTGSAGELFF	TGTGCCAGCAGATCCGGGACAGGGAGCGCCGGGGAGCTGTTTTTT
TRBJ2-1	.	once	15	TRBV5-1	CASSNGALGNNEQFF	TGCGCCAGCAGCAACGGGGCCTTGGGGAACAATGAGCAGTTCTTC
TRBJ2-1	TRBD2	.	13	TRBV7-2	CASTGLAGGPWFF	TGTGCCAGCACGGGACTAGCGGGAGGGCCGTGGTTCTTC
TRBJ2-7	.	.	14	TRBV30	CAWRNQGTRYEQYF	TGTGCCTGGAGAAACCAGGGGACGCGGTACGAGCAGTACTTC
TRBJ1-2	.	.	14	TRBV7-2	CASSLQTNNYGYTF	TGTGCCAGCAGCCTTCAGACGAATAACTATGGCTACACCTTC
TRBJ2-1	.	.	19	TRBV10-2	CASTHRRVSNPTRNNEQFF	TGCGCCAGTACCCATCGGAGAGTTAGTAATCCTACCCGGAACAATGAGCAGTTCTTC
TRBJ1-2	TRBD1	.	17	TRBV5-8	CASSVLFTGVKSYGYTF	TGTGCCAGCAGCGTCCTCTTTACAGGGGTAAAAAGCTATGGCTACACCTTC
TRBJ1-5	.	.	13	TRBV7-2	CASSRTGNQPQHF	TGTGCCAGCAGCCGGACAGGCAATCAGCCCCAGCATTTT
TRBJ2-2	TRBD2	.	15	TRBV10-3	CAISESGSGTGELFF	TGTGCCATCAGTGAGAGCGGGAGTGGAACCGGGGAGCTGTTTTTT
TRBJ2-3	.	.	16	TRBV9	CASSVVGRASTDTQYF	TGTGCCAGCAGCGTAGTTGGGCGGGCTAGCACAGATACGCAGTATTTT
TRBJ2-7	.	.	14	TRBV6-6	CASRGDRGGYEQYF	TGTGCCAGCAGGGGAGACAGGGGAGGGTACGAGCAGTACTTC
TRBJ1-5	TRBD1	.	14	TRBV2	CASSGQGVGQPQHF	TGTGCCAGCAGCGGACAGGGGGTGGGTCAGCCCCAGCATTTT
TRBJ1-5	.	.	14	TRBV19	CATKPGQGNQPQHF	TGTGCCACCAAGCCGGGACAAGGCAATCAGCCCCAGCATTTT
TRBJ1-1	TRBD1	.	11	TRBV6-5	CASNGQGEAFF	TGTGCCAGCAACGGACAGGGCGAAGCTTTCTTT
TRBJ2-1	.	.	16	TRBV1	CTSSQVDRGNYNEQFF	TGCACCAGCAGCCAGGTAGACAGGGGGAACTACAATGAGCAGTTCTTC
TRBJ2-5	.	.	10	TRBV6-1	CATLLETQYF	TGTGCCACCTTACTGGAGACCCAGTACTTC
TRBJ2-1	.	.	13	TRBV6-5	CASSYSGVNEQFF	TGTGCCAGCAGTTACTCTGGGGTCAATGAGCAGTTCTTC
TRBJ2-2	.	.	16	TRBV2	CASSEVTVLGSGELFF	TGTGCCAGCAGTGAAGTCACAGTATTAGGATCCGGGGAGCTGTTTTTT
TRBJ2-5	.	.	15	TRBV5-1	CASSLVTGPQETQYF	TGCGCCAGCAGCCTTGTTACCGGGCCCCAAGAGACCCAGTACTTC
TRBJ2-5	TRBD2	.	17	TRBV9	CASSVDLAGGVQETQYF	TGTGCCAGCAGCGTAGACCTAGCGGGAGGTGTCCAAGAGACCCAGTACTTC
TRBJ1-1	.	.	15	TRBV18	CASSRRFQEGSEAFF	TGTGCCAGCTCACGACGGTTTCAGGAAGGGTCTGAAGCTTTCTTT
TRBJ1-2	.	few	12	TRBV6-6	CASSYFSGGYTF	TGTGCCAGCAGTTACTTCTCGGGAGGCTACACCTTC
TRBJ2-1	.	.	16	TRBV4-1	CASSQGERPTCNEQFF	TGCGCCAGCAGCCAAGGGGAGCGTCCTACCTGCAATGAGCAGTTCTTC
TRBJ2-3	.	.	14	TRBV29-1	CSVETGMGTDTQYF	TGCAGCGTTGAAACCGGGATGGGCACAGATACGCAGTATTTT
TRBJ2-7	TRBD1	.	16	TRBV6-6	CASSFFLGQGTYEQYF	TGTGCCAGCAGTTTTTTTTTGGGACAGGGAACCTACGAGCAGTACTTC
TRBJ2-1	.	.	13	TRBV15	CATSPNLASEQFF	TGTGCCACCAGCCCAAACCTAGCTTCAGAGCAGTTCTTC
TRBJ2-7	.	.	12	TRBV2	CASRARSYEQYF	TGTGCCAGCAGGGCCAGGTCCTACGAGCAGTACTTC
TRBJ2-2	.	.	17	TRBV5-6	CASSPALLDGDTGELFF	TGTGCCAGCAGCCCCGCACTTTTGGACGGTGACACCGGGGAGCTGTTTTTT
TRBJ1-5	.	.	13	TRBV6-6	CASGDYSNQPQHF	TGTGCCAGCGGGGACTATAGCAATCAGCCCCAGCATTTT
TRBJ2-1	.	.	14	TRBV2	CASRGGSAYNEQFF	TGTGCCAGCAGAGGTGGCAGTGCCTACAATGAGCAGTTCTTC
TRBJ1-1	.	few	14	TRBV6-5	CASSYFQGDTEAFF	TGTGCCAGCAGTTATTTTCAGGGCGACACTGAAGCTTTCTTT
TRBJ2-5	TRBD2	.	16	TRBV18	CASSPTSGRSLETQYF	TGTGCCAGCTCCCCGACTAGCGGGAGGAGTCTAGAGACCCAGTACTTC
TRBJ2-3	TRBD1	.	12	TRBV14	CASSQTGVTQYF	TGTGCCAGCAGCCAAACAGGGGTAACGCAGTATTTT
TRBJ2-4	.	few	11	TRBV19	CASSMGGQEYF	TGTGCCAGTAGTATGGGGGGTCAGGAGTACTTC
TRBJ2-1	TRBD1	.	16	TRBV7-9	CASSPNDRGRNDEQFF	TGTGCCAGCAGCCCGAACGACAGGGGGCGGAACGATGAGCAGTTCTTC
TRBJ1-2	.	.	11	TRBV10-3	CAIARGYGYTF	TGTGCCATCGCTCGGGGGTATGGCTACACCTTC
TRBJ1-2	.	.	12	TRBV19	CASTLVGGGYTF	TGTGCCAGTACCCTTGTCGGGGGCGGCTACACCTTC
TRBJ1-1	.	.	13	TRBV29-1	CSVSGTTNTEAFF	TGCAGCGTGTCCGGGACAACGAACACTGAAGCTTTCTTT
TRBJ1-1	TRBD1	.	16	TRBV5-6	CASSTGTGSPLTEAFF	TGTGCCAGCAGCACCGGGACAGGGTCCCCCCTCACTGAAGCTTTCTTT
TRBJ2-3	TRBD2	.	13	TRBV19	CASTGLAGRMQYF	TGTGCCAGTACGGGACTAGCGGGCCGAATGCAGTATTTT
TRBJ2-5	TRBD1	.	15	TRBV27	CASSLSNRGWETQYF	TGTGCCAGCAGTTTATCGAACAGGGGGTGGGAGACCCAGTACTTC
TRBJ2-7	.	.	15	TRBV5-1	CASSPSGRGGGEQYF	TGCGCCAGCAGCCCTTCAGGGAGGGGAGGGGGCGAGCAGTACTTC
TRBJ1-2	.	.	16	TRBV19	CASSLRSGGANYGYTF	TGTGCCAGTAGCCTCCGTTCGGGGGGAGCTAACTATGGCTACACCTTC
TRBJ1-5	TRBD1	.	16	TRBV19	CASSRPDRGNNQPQHF	TGTGCCAGTAGTAGACCGGACAGGGGAAACAATCAGCCCCAGCATTTT
TRBJ2-2	.	.	13	TRBV30	CAWIKWDTGELFF	TGTGCCTGGATTAAGTGGGACACCGGGGAGCTGTTTTTT
TRBJ1-5	.	.	13	TRBV19	CASSGREFQPQHF	TGTGCCAGTAGTGGCAGGGAATTCCAGCCCCAGCATTTT
TRBJ1-2	.	once	14	TRBV30	CAWSVLRSWDGYTF	TGTGCCTGGAGTGTATTAAGGAGTTGGGATGGCTACACCTTC
TRBJ1-1	.	.	15	TRBV27	CASSLTGPMNTEAFF	TGTGCCAGCAGTTTGACAGGACCCATGAACACTGAAGCTTTCTTT
TRBJ2-7	.	.	14	TRBV5-1	CASSLESGSYEQYF	TGCGCCAGCAGCTTGGAAAGCGGCTCCTACGAGCAGTACTTC
TRBJ1-4	.	.	16	TRBV5-6	CASSLGTGLKNEKLFF	TGTGCCAGCAGCTTGGGAACAGGGCTTAAAAATGAAAAACTGTTTTTT
TRBJ1-1	.	.	14	TRBV5-4	CASSPGTQNTEAFF	TGTGCCAGCAGCCCCGGGACCCAGAACACTGAAGCTTTCTTT
TRBJ2-2	TRBD1	.	17	TRBV7-3	CASSRDGTGGGAGELFF	TGTGCCAGCAGCCGTGACGGGACAGGGGGCGGAGCCGGGGAGCTGTTTTTT
TRBJ1-5	.	.	16	TRBV7-3	CASSPHRANSNQPQHF	TGTGCCAGCAGCCCCCACAGAGCAAATAGCAATCAGCCCCAGCATTTT